This T cell receptor beta chain derives from a study of T cell repertoires in cytomegalovirus infection. For the study at large: Shared public TCR beta signatures pointed to both CMV infection and a matching HLA type.

Study-level points and caveats: Dominant in the ex vivo response were TCR beta clonotypes restricted by HLA-C and specific for CMV. Individuals carrying CMV plus the relevant HLA were identified by cumulative frequency of public TCR beta families.

The V and J ends lost 5 bases and 3 bases respectively, with 23 bases between them. Germline CDR1 and CDR2: SGHAT and FQDESV (reference sequence). This CDR3 contains 17 residues. Points on this clonotype: As yet, its antigen is unknown.

MiXCR, run by TCRdb on the reads, gives a single entry per CDR3 protein. The data hold some 100,000 distinct CDR3 sequences, with around 31% observed a single time. The chain uses TRBV11-1 and TRBJ2-7; no clear D gene. Sequences were derived from CD8+ T cells from cultured PBMCs, sampled from culture after CMV antigen stimulation. This clonotype was sampled from a human donor in good health (CMV status not recorded). Some clones in this sample may be carry-over from other donors' samples. In nucleotides, the CDR3 is TGTGCCAGCAGCCTTCAAGTTAATAGTGTAATGAACTACGAGCAGTACTTC. Its protein is CASSLQVNSVMNYEQYF.